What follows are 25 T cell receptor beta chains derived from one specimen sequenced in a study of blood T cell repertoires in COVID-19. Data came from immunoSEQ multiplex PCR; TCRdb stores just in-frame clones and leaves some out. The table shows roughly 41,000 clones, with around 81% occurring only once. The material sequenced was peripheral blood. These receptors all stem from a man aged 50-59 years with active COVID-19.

CDR3 nucleotide sequence: TGTGCCATCAGTGACATACGACTAGCGGGGGGGCTAGATGAGCAGTTCTTC. Its translation: CAISDIRLAGGLDEQFF. The chain links TRBV10-3 to TRBJ2-1, with 14 bases fitting TRBD2. The CDR3 spans 17 residues. With V trimmed by 3 bases and J by 8 bases, 9 bases remained unmatched. CDR1 is ENHRY and CDR2 is SYGVKD in the germline V gene.

CDR3 residues: CASSLDENSPLHF. The CDR3 nucleotides read TGTGCCAGCAGTTTAGATGAGAATTCACCCCTCCACTTT. This sequence joins TRBV12-3 or TRBV12-4 and TRBJ1-6, with D hard to call. V was trimmed by 1 base and J by 7 bases, leaving 5 bases between them. There are 13 residues in the CDR3.

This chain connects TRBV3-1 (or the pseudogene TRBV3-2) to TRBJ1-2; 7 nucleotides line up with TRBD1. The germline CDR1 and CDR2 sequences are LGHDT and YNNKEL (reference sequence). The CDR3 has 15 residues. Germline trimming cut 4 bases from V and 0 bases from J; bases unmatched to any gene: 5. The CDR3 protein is CASSRGQITNYGYTF. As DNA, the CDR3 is TGTGCCAGCAGCCGGGGACAGATAACTAACTATGGCTACACCTTC.

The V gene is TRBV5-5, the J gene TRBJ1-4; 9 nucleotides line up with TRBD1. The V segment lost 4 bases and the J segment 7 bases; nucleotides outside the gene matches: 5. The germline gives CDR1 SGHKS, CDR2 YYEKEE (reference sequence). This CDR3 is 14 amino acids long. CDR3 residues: CASSPGTGFEKLFF. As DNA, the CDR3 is TGTGCCAGCAGCCCCGGGACAGGGTTTGAAAAACTGTTTTTT.

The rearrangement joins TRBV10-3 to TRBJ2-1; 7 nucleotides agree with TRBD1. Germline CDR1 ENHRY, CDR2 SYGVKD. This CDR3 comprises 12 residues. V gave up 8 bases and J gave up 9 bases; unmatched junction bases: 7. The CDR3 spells CAILRQGSEQFF. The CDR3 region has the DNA TGTGCCATCCTAAGACAGGGTAGTGAGCAGTTCTTC.

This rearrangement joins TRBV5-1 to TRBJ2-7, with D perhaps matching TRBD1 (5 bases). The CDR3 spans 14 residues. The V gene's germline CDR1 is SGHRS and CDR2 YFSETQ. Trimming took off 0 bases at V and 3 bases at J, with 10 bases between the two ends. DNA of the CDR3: TGCGCCAGCAGCTTGGAGCCAGGGAACTACGAGCAGTACTTC. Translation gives CASSLEPGNYEQYF. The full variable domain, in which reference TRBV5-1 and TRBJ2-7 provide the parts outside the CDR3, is KAGVTQTPRYLIKTRGQQVTLSCSPISGHRSVSWYQQTPGQGLQFLFEYFSETQRNKGNFPGRFSGRQFSNSRSEMNVSTLELGDSALYLCASSLEPGNYEQYFGPGTRLTVT.

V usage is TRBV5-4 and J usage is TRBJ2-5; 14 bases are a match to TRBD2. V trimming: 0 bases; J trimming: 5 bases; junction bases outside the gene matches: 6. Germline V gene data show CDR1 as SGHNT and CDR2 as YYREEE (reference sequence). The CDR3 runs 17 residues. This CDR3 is CASSLGGTSGGGETQYF. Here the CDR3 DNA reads TGTGCCAGCAGCTTGGGCGGGACTAGCGGGGGAGGGGAGACCCAGTACTTC.

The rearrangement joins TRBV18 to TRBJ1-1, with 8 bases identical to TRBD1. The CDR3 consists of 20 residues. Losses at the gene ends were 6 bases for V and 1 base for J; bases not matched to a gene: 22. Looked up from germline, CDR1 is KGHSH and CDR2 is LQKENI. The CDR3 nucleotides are TGTGCCAGCTCCCCTCTTACTGCAGGGGGCGAGTTCTATAGGAACACTGAAGCTTTCTTT. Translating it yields CASSPLTAGGEFYRNTEAFF. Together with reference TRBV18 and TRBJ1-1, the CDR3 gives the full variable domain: NAGVMQNPRHLVRRRGQEARLRCSPMKGHSHVYWYRQLPEEGLKFMVYLQKENIIDESGMPKERFSAEFPKEGPSILRIQQVVRGDSAAYFCASSPLTAGGEFYRNTEAFFGQGTRLTVV.

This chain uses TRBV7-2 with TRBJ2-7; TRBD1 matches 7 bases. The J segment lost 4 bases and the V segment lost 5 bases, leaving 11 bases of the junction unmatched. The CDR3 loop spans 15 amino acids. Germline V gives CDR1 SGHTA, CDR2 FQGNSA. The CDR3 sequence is CASSPQGFGSYEQYF. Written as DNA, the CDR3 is TGTGCCAGCAGCCCACAGGGGTTCGGAAGTTACGAGCAGTACTTC.

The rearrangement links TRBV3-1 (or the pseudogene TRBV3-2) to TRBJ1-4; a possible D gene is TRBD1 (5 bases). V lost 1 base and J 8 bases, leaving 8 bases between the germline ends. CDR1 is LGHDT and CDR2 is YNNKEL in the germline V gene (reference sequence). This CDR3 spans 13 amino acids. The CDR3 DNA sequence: TGTGCCAGCAGCCAAGTCAGGGAAGAAAAACTGTTTTTT. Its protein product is CASSQVREEKLFF.

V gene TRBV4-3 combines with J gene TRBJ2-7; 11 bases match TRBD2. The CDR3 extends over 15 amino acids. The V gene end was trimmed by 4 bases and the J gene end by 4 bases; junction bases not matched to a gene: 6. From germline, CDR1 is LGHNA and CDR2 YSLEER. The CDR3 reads CASSPDSGGVYEQYF. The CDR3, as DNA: TGCGCCAGCAGCCCCGATAGCGGGGGGGTTTACGAGCAGTACTTC.

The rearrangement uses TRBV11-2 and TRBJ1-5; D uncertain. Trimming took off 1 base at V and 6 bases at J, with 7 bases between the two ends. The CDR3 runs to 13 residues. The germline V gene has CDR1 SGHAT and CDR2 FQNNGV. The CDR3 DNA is TGTGCCAGCAGCTTAGGATTGAGTCAGCCCCAGCATTTT. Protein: CASSLGLSQPQHF.

This CDR3 reads CASSPRGGHGYTF. The CDR3 DNA reads TGTGCCAGCAGTCCGAGGGGGGGCCATGGCTACACCTTC. The rearrangement joins TRBV6-2 or TRBV6-3 to TRBJ1-2; weak D call: TRBD1 (6 bases). Germline assignment: CDR1 MNHEY and CDR2 SVGEGT. V lost 5 bases, J lost 6 bases, and 13 bases lay in between. The CDR3 length is 13 residues.

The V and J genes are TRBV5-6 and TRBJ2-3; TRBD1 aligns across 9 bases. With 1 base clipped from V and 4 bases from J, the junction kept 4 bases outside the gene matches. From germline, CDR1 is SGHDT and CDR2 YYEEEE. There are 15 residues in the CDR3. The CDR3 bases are TGTGCCAGCAGCTTGTGGGACAGGGATTCAGATACGCAGTATTTT. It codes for CASSLWDRDSDTQYF.

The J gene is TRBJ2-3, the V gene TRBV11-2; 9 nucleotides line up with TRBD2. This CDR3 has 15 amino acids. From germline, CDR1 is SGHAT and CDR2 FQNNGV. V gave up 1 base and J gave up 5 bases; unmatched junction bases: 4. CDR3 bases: TGTGCCAGCAGCTTAGGTGCGCGGGGGGGAGATACGCAGTATTTT. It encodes CASSLGARGGDTQYF.

CDR3 coding DNA: TGTGCCAGCAGCCTGCGGGGGGACTTCCAAGAGACCCAGTACTTC. Translated: CASSLRGDFQETQYF. This chain connects TRBV3-1 (or the pseudogene TRBV3-2) to TRBJ2-5; 8 bases agree with TRBD2. The germline gives CDR1 LGHDT, CDR2 YNNKEL (reference sequence). This CDR3 has 15 amino acids. V lost 4 bases, J lost 1 base, and 5 bases stayed unmatched.

Written as DNA, the CDR3 is TGTGCCAGTAGTCCGCGGGGGAGCAATCAGCCCCAGCATTTT. Protein product: CASSPRGSNQPQHF. The chain is built from TRBV19 and TRBJ1-5, with D perhaps TRBD1 (5 bases). V was shortened by 5 bases and J by 1 base, with 9 bases between the two germline ends. The CDR3 runs 14 residues. The germline CDR1 and CDR2 sequences are LNHDA and SQIVND (reference sequence).

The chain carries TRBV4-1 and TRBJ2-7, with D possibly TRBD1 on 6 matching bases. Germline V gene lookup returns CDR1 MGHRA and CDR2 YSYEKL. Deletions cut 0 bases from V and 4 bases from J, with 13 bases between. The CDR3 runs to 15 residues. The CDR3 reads CASSQDDTGSYEQYF. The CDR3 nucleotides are TGCGCCAGCAGCCAAGATGATACAGGGTCATACGAGCAGTACTTC.

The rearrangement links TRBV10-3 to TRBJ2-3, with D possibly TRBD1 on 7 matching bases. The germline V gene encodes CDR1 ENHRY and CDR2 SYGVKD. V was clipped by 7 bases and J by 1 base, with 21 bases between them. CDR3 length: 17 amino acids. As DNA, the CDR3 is TGTGCCATCACCGAGGGCCGGACAGGAGGGGGCACAGATACGCAGTATTTT. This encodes CAITEGRTGGGTDTQYF.

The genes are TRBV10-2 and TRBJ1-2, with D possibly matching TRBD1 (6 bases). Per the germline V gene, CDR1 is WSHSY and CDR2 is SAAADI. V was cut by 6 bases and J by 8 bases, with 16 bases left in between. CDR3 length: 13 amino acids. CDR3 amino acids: CASSETGFSGYTF. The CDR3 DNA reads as TGCGCCAGCAGCGAAACAGGGTTTAGCGGCTACACCTTC.

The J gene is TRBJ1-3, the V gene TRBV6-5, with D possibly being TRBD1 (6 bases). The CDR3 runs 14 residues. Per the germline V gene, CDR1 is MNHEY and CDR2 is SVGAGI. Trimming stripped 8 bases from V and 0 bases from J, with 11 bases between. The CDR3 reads CASFETGSGNTIYF. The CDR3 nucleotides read TGTGCCAGCTTTGAGACAGGCTCTGGAAACACCATATATTTT.

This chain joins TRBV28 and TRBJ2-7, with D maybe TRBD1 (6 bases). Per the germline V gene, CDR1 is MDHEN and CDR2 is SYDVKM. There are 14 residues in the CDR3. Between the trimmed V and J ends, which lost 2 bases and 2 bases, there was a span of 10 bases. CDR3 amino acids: CASSLQQGPYEQYF. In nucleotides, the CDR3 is TGTGCCAGCAGTTTACAACAGGGTCCCTACGAGCAGTACTTC.

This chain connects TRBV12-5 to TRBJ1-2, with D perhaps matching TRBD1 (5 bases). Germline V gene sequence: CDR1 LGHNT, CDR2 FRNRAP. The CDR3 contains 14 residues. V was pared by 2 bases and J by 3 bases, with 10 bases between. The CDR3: CASGLFGGDYGYTF. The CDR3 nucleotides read TGTGCTAGTGGTTTGTTTGGGGGGGACTATGGCTACACCTTC.

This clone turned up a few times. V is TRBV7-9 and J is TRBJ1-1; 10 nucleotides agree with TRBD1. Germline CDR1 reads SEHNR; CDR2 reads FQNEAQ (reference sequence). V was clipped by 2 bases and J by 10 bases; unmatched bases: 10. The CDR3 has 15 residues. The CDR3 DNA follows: TGTGCCAGCAGCTTACCCGACAGGGGGCCCGATAGAGCTTTCTTT. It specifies CASSLPDRGPDRAFF.

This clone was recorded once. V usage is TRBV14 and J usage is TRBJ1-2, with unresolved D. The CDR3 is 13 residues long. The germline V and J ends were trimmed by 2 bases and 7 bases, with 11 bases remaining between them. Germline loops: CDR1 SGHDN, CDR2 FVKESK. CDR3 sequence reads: CASSQFQTLGYTF. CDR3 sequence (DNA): TGTGCCAGCAGCCAATTCCAGACACTTGGCTACACCTTC.